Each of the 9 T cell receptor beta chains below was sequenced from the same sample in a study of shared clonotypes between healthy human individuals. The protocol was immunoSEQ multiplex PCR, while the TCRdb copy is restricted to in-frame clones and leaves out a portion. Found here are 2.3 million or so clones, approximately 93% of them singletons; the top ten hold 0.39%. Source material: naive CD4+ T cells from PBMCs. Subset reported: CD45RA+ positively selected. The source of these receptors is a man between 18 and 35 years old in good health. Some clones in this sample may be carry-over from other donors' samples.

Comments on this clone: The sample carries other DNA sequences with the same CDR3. The CDR3 DNA sequence: TGCGCCAGCAGCTTGGAGGGACGGAGGGACACTGAAGCTTTCTTT. The encoded protein is CASSLEGRRDTEAFF. The rearrangement uses TRBV5-1 and TRBJ1-1; a possible D gene is TRBD1 (5 bases). CDR3 length equals 15 residues. Trimming shortened V by 0 bases and J by 3 bases, and 12 bases separated the two germline ends. From germline, CDR1 is SGHRS and CDR2 YFSETQ.

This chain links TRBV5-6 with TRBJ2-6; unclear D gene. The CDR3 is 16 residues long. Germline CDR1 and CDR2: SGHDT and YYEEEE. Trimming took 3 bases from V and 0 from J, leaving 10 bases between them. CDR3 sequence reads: CASSSSPYSGANVLTF. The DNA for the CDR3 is TGTGCCAGCAGCTCCTCCCCGTACTCTGGGGCCAACGTCCTGACTTTC.

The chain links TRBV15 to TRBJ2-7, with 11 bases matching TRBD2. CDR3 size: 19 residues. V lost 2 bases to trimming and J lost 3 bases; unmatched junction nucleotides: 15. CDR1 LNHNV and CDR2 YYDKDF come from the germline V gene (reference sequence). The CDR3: CATSRSPGGVTSGDYEQYF. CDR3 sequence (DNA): TGTGCCACCAGCAGATCGCCCGGGGGGGTGACTAGCGGGGACTACGAGCAGTACTTC.

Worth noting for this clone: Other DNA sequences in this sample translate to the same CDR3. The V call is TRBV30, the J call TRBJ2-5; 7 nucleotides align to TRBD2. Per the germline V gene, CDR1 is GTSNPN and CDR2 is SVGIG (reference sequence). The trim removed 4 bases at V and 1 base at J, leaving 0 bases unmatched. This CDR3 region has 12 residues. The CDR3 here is CAWTSGQETQYF. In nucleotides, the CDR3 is TGTGCCTGGACTAGCGGCCAAGAGACCCAGTACTTC.

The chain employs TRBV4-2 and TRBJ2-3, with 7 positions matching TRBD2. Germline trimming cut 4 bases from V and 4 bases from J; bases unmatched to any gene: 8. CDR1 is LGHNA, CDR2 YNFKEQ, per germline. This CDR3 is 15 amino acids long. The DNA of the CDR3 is TGTGCCAGCAGCCGCTTTCGGGAGGAGGCAGATACGCAGTATTTT. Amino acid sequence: CASSRFREEADTQYF.

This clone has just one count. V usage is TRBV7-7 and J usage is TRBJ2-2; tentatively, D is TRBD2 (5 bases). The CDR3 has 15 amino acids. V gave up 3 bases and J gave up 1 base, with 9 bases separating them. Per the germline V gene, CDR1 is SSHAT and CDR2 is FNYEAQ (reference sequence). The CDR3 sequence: CASSFLGGNTGELFF. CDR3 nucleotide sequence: TGTGCCAGCAGCTTTTTAGGAGGGAACACCGGGGAGCTGTTTTTT. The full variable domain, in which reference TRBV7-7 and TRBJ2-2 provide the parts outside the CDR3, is GAGVSQSPRYKVTKRGQDVTLRCDPISSHATLYWYQQALGQGPEFLTYFNYEAQPDKSGLPSDRFSAERPEGSISTLTIQRTEQRDSAMYRCASSFLGGNTGELFFGEGSRLTVL.

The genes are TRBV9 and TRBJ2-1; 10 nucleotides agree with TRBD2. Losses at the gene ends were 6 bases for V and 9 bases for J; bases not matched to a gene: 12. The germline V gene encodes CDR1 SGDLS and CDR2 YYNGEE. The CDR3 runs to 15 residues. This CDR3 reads CASTRGTSEVSEQFF. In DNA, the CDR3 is TGTGCCAGCACTCGGGGGACTAGCGAAGTGAGTGAGCAGTTCTTC.

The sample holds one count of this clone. The CDR3 spells CASSFRVAPGQGYGYTF. The DNA for the CDR3 is TGTGCCAGTAGTTTTCGGGTGGCCCCGGGACAGGGTTATGGCTACACCTTC. The chain has TRBV19 and TRBJ1-2, with TRBD1 matching over 9 bases. The trim removed 5 bases at V and 5 bases at J, leaving 15 bases unmatched. The germline V gene encodes CDR1 LNHDA and CDR2 SQIVND (reference sequence). This CDR3 comprises 17 residues.

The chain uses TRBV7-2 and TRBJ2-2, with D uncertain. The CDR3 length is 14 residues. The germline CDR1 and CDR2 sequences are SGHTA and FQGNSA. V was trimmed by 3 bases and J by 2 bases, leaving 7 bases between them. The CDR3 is CASSFRSNTGELFF. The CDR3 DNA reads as TGTGCCAGCAGCTTTCGGTCTAACACCGGGGAGCTGTTTTTT.